This T cell receptor (beta chain) was observed in a study of cytomegalovirus exposure and HLA in healthy donors (dated by TCRdb to the late 2010s). For context, the study as a whole: An earlier analysis of several hundred of the donors reported 250 to 350 Gb of sequence data and more than 90 million unique TCR beta sequences from about 179 million T cells. Roughly 300 gigabases of sequencing data and approximately 85 million unique TCR sequences were included in an early release covering several hundred HLA-typed donors. Of the roughly 410 genotyped donors, approximately 81% were placed in the genetic ancestry cluster associated with self-reported Caucasian donors. The study aimed to test whether cataloging public T cell receptors could reveal signatures of past pathogen exposure. The study profiled the T cell repertoires of 500 to 800 subjects by immunosequencing and related them to cytomegalovirus serostatus. A separate validation cohort of roughly 130 different subjects was used in addition to the 666-subject first cohort. To predict cytomegalovirus infection status, the study combined high-throughput TCR immunosequencing, statistical association of individual TCRs with disease status, and machine learning. A later analysis re-examined previously published TCR beta repertoires from just over 650 donors and added high-resolution HLA genotyping to investigate patterns of TCR occurrence. Rather than using new phenotypic data, the later analysis identified candidate immune exposures from TCR beta sequences and from how often those sequences occurred across donors. In an earlier analysis of several hundred of the donors, high-throughput TCR beta sequencing was used to judge whether each TCR beta V gene segment behaved as functional or pseudogenic. Donor age, sex, ethnicity and CMV serostatus were compiled alongside the repertoire data. A later genetic analysis used genome-wide SNP genotypes for about 60% of the 666 donors, treating that subset as a discovery cohort. Every repertoire in the discovery cohort had been generated on one and the same sequencing platform. Both class I and class II loci were covered by HLA typing, at four-digit resolution. The number of typed donors differed by locus: about 620-640 for A, B, C, DRB1 and DQB1; 522 for DQA1; some 590 for DPA1; and about 450 for DPB1. Because of strong linkage in the cohort, roughly five DR-DQ haplotypes were treated as single units for association and clustering. On average, about 240,000 unique TCR beta nucleotide sequences were sequenced per donor among roughly 430 genotyped donors of the cohort, with around 19% of those sequences being non-productive.

The method behind the library was the immunoSEQ multiplex PCR assay. For the multiplex PCR, a mixture combining 60 forward primers for TCR Vbeta segments and 13 reverse primers for TCR Jbeta segments was used. Amplification of the CDR3 region of rearranged TCR beta genes was performed with a multiplex PCR assay on genomic DNA. On the Illumina HiSeq System, the amplified TCR beta libraries were sequenced as 87-base-pair reads. The authors' analysis ran thus. In a later analysis, roughly 80 million unique TCR beta chains were counted across the roughly 670 repertoires, and some 10 million of these chains were shared by at least two donors. A nearest-neighbor algorithm error-corrected the raw reads and collapsed the reads into unique sequences, merging closely related sequences to remove PCR and sequencing errors. To assign V, D and J gene segments, CDR3 sequences were aligned to IMGT reference sequences. Each retained sequence needed at least a six-nucleotide match to both a V gene segment and a J gene segment. Rearrangements were classified as productive when the CDR3 lacked stop codons and remained in frame with V and J, and all other rearrangements were classified as non-productive. CDR3 was defined by IMGT convention, running from the second conserved V-encoded cysteine to the conserved J-encoded phenylalanine. In an earlier analysis of around 600 of the donors, sequences lacking an unambiguous match to a single V gene segment were excluded. In an earlier analysis of several hundred of the donors, V segments were called functional above 56.7% productive rearrangements and were called segregating when the between-donor standard deviation exceeded 5%. A statistical classification framework was built for diagnosing cytomegalovirus status from the catalog of TCR beta chain sequences. In a later analysis, V and J genes were assigned by comparing TCR nucleotide sequences against IMGT/GENE-DB human TR gene sequences. The TCRdist pipeline was used in a later analysis to assign CDR3 sequences and most-parsimonious VDJ recombination scenarios. In a later analysis, each TCR beta chain was defined by its CDR3 amino acid sequence together with its V-gene family, and reads lacking a unique V-gene family were excluded. To address suspected cross-contamination and a sequencing artifact, a later analysis removed around 600 highly shared, low-generation-probability nucleotide sequences. A later analysis calculated a clonal expansion index for each public chain from normalized within-repertoire ranks of inferred template counts. In a later analysis, generation probabilities were computed with a VDJ recombination model fitted to out-of-frame rearrangements, and the resulting probabilities were checked against IGoR. Hypergeometric tests were used in a later analysis to score TCR-TCR, TCR-HLA and TCR-CMV co-occurrence, with a repertoire-size bias correction applied to the TCR pairs. False discovery rates were estimated in a later analysis by permuting HLA or CMV assignments 20 times. In a later analysis, co-occurring TCRs were grouped with DBSCAN, and TCRdist sequence similarity was added when clustering was performed within HLA-allele-positive subsets. Co-occurrence clustering excluded repertoires with fewer than 30,000 or more than 120,000 public chains, plus five with anomalous nucleotide sharing. TCRdb stores this immuneACCESS table with in-frame sequences only. Part of the clones is absent; in the studies checked, under half of the shortfall reflects unresolved V genes, and no reason is known for the rest. The V and J calls and clone size are taken from that table; D and trimming were inferred from the DNA. Counted in this sample were 130,000 or so clones; more than 60% of them appeared once. The ten largest clones represent around 1.5% of the sample.

What the study reported, not specific to this receptor: The classifier was reported to diagnose cytomegalovirus status with high specificity and sensitivity in both the original and validation cohorts. Because counts were too low, some 16 rarely observed V segments, including chromosome 9 orphons, were excluded from the earlier analysis of a few hundred of the donors. A further reported finding was that TCR beta sequences accurately predicted the HLA-A and HLA-B alleles for most subjects in the first cohort. Roughly uniform sequencing depth across donors was assumed in presence/absence analyses, although this assumption may not hold. The study gave a list of some 150 TCR beta chains associated with cytomegalovirus. A later genetic analysis reported fewer N-insertions in productive TCRs among donors in an Asian-associated ancestry cluster than the approximately 700-donor mean. In vitro tests confirmed that three of the cytomegalovirus-associated TCR beta chains recognize cytomegalovirus antigens. At a false discovery rate of 0.05, a later analysis linked under 20,000 TCR beta sequences to specific HLA alleles. In a later analysis, the rate of TCR association differed among HLA loci, with DRB1 alleles having the most associated TCRs and HLA-C alleles having the fewest. Most CMV-associated TCR beta chains appeared to be HLA-restricted in a later analysis, and the HLA associations seemed to be driven largely by CMV exposure. A cluster of highly shared sequence variants was judged likely to be a technical artifact of the sequencing pipeline. In this cohort, only TCR beta chains were sequenced, and detectable features were limited by the absence of alpha or paired-chain data. HLA typing was unavailable for some donors at each locus, so association tests used only the typed subset. While some public TCRs were present in many individuals, most TCR sequences turned up only very rarely across donors. Compared with equally common non-associated chains, HLA-associated TCR beta chains in a later analysis were more clonally expanded and had lower generation probabilities. According to the authors, the approach could potentially be generalized to other disease states and immunological phenotypes. The only immune exposure information available for the cohort was CMV serostatus. Correlated functional status among segregating V segments might reflect linkage disequilibrium, but an unknown experimental factor could not be ruled out. Broadly in line with IMGT annotations, most TCR beta V segments showed up in productive rearrangements about 87% or about 30% of the time in an earlier analysis of roughly 590 of the donors. The 87-base-pair reads could not distinguish some IMGT-functional V segments, including TRBV6-2 and TRBV6-3, so those segments were excluded. According to a later analysis, parvovirus B19, influenza, CMV and Epstein-Barr virus appeared linked to several top co-occurrence clusters. Strong co-occurrence of HLA alleles, especially DR and DQ, made assigning TCR associations to individual alleles difficult. V-gene and J-gene trimming of TCR beta chains was associated with a missense DCLRE1C variant in a later genetic analysis, and the association was replicated in an independent cohort.

In total, over 600 healthy bone marrow donors made up the cohort. At the time of sampling, every cohort member was nominally healthy, though immune exposures that went unrecorded were likely present. The donor tested CMV seronegative, placing the donor among the approximately 400 seronegative members of the cohort. A peripheral blood sample was collected from each donor, and TCR beta sequencing was performed on peripheral blood mononuclear cells. Genomic DNA extraction from the blood cell samples was performed with the Qiagen DNeasy Blood Extraction Kit. The germline V gene sets CDR1 to SGHTS and CDR2 to YDEGEE. V and J lose 0 bases and 5 bases, and a span of 15 bases separates them. Taken from cysteine to phenylalanine, the CDR3 has 15 residues. Only CDR3 DNA is held: 45 bases, read in frame from base 1. This clone has only one observation. No cognate antigen has been identified for it. Base qualities were left out, and no much larger clone turns up one base away.

Sample: PBMCs. The chain is assembled from TRBV5-8 and TRBJ2-7; 5 matching bases give a weak D call of TRBD1. This clonotype was sampled from a female donor in good health and CMV-seronegative. The sequenced DNA: TGTGCCAGCAGCTTGGATCAGGGAACTAAGGACGAGCAGTACTTC. This codes for CASSLDQGTKDEQYF.